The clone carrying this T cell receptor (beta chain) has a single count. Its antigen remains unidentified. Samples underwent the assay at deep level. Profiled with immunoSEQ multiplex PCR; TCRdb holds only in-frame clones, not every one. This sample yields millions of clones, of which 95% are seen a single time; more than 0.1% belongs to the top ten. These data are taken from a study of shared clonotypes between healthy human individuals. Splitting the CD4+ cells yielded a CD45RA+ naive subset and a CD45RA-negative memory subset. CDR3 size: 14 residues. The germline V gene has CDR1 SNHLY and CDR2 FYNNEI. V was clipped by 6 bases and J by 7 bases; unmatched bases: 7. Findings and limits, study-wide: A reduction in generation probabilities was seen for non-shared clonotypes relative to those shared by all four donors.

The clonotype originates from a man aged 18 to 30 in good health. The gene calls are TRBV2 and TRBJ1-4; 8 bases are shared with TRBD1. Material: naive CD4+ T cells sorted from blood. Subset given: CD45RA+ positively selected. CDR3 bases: TGTGCCAGCAGGGTGGACAGGGTTGGTGAAAAACTGTTTTTT. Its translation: CASRVDRVGEKLFF.